Listed below are T cell receptor beta chains from one sample, sequenced in a study of cytomegalovirus exposure and HLA in healthy donors. TCRdb's table, derived via immunoSEQ multiplex PCR, lists solely in-frame clones and lacks some. The profile shows 200,000 to 250,000 clones, around four fifths of them singletons. Specimen: PBMCs. These receptors were collected from a woman in her 40s in good health and CMV-seronegative. Both conserved end residues are part of each CDR3. Each record gives: CDR3 protein, CDR3 length, V gene, J gene.

CSVQRDRGYEQYF,13,TRBV29-1,TRBJ2-7
CAGREPNTGELFF,13,TRBV5-1,TRBJ2-2
CSVAGRTRTSYNEQFF,16,TRBV29-1,TRBJ2-1
CASSSFAGLSEAFF,14,TRBV5-4,TRBJ1-1
CASETFSAGLNEQFF,15,TRBV28,TRBJ2-1
CASSELGTGAALTEAFF,17,TRBV25-1,TRBJ1-1
CATQDRSGHEQYF,13,TRBV27,TRBJ2-7
CASSLTGGHGYTF,13,TRBV5-1,TRBJ1-2
CASGGRAVYNEQFF,14,TRBV2,TRBJ2-1
CASSFWEGQPQHF,13,TRBV11-2,TRBJ1-5
CASSILGALAGAEQYF,16,TRBV5-1,TRBJ2-7
CASSNLEGAPNEQFF,15,TRBV6-5,TRBJ2-1
CASSEALDGGHEQYF,15,TRBV6-1,TRBJ2-7
CASNGLAGVEQYF,13,TRBV2,TRBJ2-7
CASTRDLVTSGTDTQYF,17,TRBV5-1,TRBJ2-3
CASSARLAESNEQFF,15,TRBV11-3,TRBJ2-1
CASYDRNSYEQYF,13,TRBV6-5,TRBJ2-7
CASSVDRDYNSPLHF,15,TRBV6-1,TRBJ1-6
CASSVLADLGELFF,14,TRBV6-4,TRBJ2-2
CASSYQGISGNTIYF,15,TRBV6-5,TRBJ1-3
CATSRGQGRTTGELFF,16,TRBV15,TRBJ2-2
CASSHNGQARFYEQYF,16,TRBV5-1,TRBJ2-7
CASSQSRLTDKNTEAFF,17,TRBV23-1,TRBJ1-1
CASLSLGTGTDTQYF,15,TRBV27,TRBJ2-3
CSSSLGVGGYEQYF,14,TRBV7-9,TRBJ2-7
CASSAGINTEAFF,13,TRBV6-1,TRBJ1-1
CASSRGQGSYGYTF,14,TRBV5-1,TRBJ1-2
CASSIAYGTEAFF,13,TRBV19,TRBJ1-1